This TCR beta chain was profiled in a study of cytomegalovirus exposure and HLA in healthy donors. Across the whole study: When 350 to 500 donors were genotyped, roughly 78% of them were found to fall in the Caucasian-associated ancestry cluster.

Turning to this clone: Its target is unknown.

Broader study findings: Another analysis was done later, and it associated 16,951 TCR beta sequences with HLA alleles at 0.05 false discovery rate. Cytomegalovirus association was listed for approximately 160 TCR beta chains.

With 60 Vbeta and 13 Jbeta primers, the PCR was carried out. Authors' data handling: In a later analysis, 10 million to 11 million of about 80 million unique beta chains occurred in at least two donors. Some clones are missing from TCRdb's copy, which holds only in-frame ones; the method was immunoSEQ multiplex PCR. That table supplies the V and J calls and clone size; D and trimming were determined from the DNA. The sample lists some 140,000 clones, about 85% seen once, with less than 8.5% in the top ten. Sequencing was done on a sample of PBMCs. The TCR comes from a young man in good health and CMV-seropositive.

CDR3 DNA: TGTGCCAGCAGCCCAGGACAGGGCTACGAGCAGTACTTC. This translates into CASSPGQGYEQYF. The rearrangement joins TRBV7-6 to TRBJ2-7; 8 bases match TRBD1. The junction had 3 bases not matched to a gene; V was cut back by 5 bases and J by 3 bases. The CDR3 is made up of 13 amino acids. Germline lookup yields CDR1 SGHVS and CDR2 FNYEAQ.